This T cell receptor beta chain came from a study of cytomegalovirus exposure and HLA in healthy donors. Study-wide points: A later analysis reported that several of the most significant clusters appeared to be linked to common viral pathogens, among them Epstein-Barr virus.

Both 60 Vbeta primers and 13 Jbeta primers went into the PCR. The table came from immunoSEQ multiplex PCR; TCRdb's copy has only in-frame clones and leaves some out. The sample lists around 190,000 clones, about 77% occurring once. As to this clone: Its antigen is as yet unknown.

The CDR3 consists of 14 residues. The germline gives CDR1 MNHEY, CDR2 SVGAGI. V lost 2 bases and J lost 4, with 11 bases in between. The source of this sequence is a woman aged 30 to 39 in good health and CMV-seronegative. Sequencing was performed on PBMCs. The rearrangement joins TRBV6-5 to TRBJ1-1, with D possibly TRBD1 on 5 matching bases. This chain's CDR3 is CASSYGGTVTEAFF. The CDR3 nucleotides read TGTGCCAGCAGTTACGGGGGGACGGTCACTGAAGCTTTCTTT.